This T cell receptor (beta chain) was retrieved from a study of T-cell memory formation after mild COVID-19 (dated by TCRdb to the early 2020s). Regarding the complete study: Most TCR sequence clusters were specific to one of the two donors. In two donors, T-cell clones that expanded and contracted after mild COVID-19 were followed by sequencing TCRalpha and TCRbeta repertoires longitudinally. Two young, previously healthy adult volunteers made up the cohort, one male and one female.

From cysteine to phenylalanine, the CDR3 is 15 amino acids long. CDR3 DNA only is kept here, 45 bases in frame from base 1. Ends trimmed: V by 3 bases, J by 7 bases; bases unmatched to a gene: 13. Looking up the germline V gene yields CDR1 SGDLS and CDR2 YYNGEE. Results and caveats for the whole study, not just this receptor: The second-wave clones that peaked on day 37 were not confirmed to be SARS-CoV-2 specific. Some responding clones were found in pre-infection memory, which suggests that pre-existing cross-reactive memory T cells took part in the SARS-CoV-2 response. Clones contracting from day 15 to 85 had balanced CD4/CD8 phenotypes, while a second wave expanding from day 15 to 37 was biased towards CD4+. Contracting CD4+ clones were found mainly in CM and EM memory subsets, while CD8+ clones were enriched in EMRA. Only two mild cases were covered by the study, and larger cohorts that include severe cases with pre-infection samples were considered necessary.

This clonotype was seen a handful of times. Its antigen is still unknown. Base qualities were left out, and no much larger clone turns up one base away. PBMCs were isolated by Ficoll-Paque density gradient centrifugation. The listed sequencing device is Illumina NovaSeq 6000. cDNA libraries for TCRalpha and TCRbeta were prepared by 5'RACE using constant-segment primers, with sample barcodes and unique molecular identifiers added. Trizol reagent was used to extract RNA from every sample. Amplification of the libraries took two PCR steps, and the second step added a second sample barcode plus Illumina TruSeq adapters. Sequencing of the libraries was done on an Illumina NovaSeq, producing 2 x 150 bp paired-end reads. The authors processed their data as follows. Demultiplexing of reads and collapsing into UMI-guided consensus sequences were performed with migec v1.2.7. Using mixcr v2.1.11, UMI consensuses were aligned to TRA and TRB V and J templates and then assembled into clonotypes. Clonotypes were classified as expanded or contracted when called significant by both edgeR and NoisET, with noise models trained on biological replicates. For edgeR calls, a false discovery rate-adjusted p below 0.01 and a log2 fold-change threshold of 1 were applied. As an exploratory analysis of dynamics, max-normalized trajectories of the 1000 most abundant clonotypes were examined with PCA combined with hierarchical clustering. Separately sequenced CD4+ and CD8+ repertoires were used to assign a CD4 or CD8 phenotype to each responding clone. TCRdb redid the processing of the public reads, applying fastp at Q25 and MiXCR, and retained in-frame beta chains. Each entry is one CDR3 protein sequence, shown with its most common DNA and genes. TCRdb, not the original authors, processed these V and J calls. The sample yields approximately 250,000 distinct CDR3 sequences; around 15% were counted once. The ten biggest clones cover 20% to 25% of the sample.

Sequenced sample: PBMCs or a T cell subset sorted from them (not recorded which). Recombination joined TRBV9 with TRBJ2-7, and TRBD2 aligns with 7 junction nucleotides. The receptor comes from a man between 18 and 29 years old who had mild COVID-19 (a few samples of this study predate the infection). The sample titles of this study are shuffled in the database, so cell type and time point are left out; the donor was told from shared clones. The nucleotide sequence is given as TGTGCCAGCAGCGCCCCCGGGGAGCCGGGGGGTGAGCAGTACTTC. It is translated as CASSAPGEPGGEQYF.